The next 20 T cell receptor beta chains were all read from a single sample in a study of cytomegalovirus exposure and HLA in healthy donors. A multiplex PCR was run with 60 Vbeta primers and 13 Jbeta primers. Assay: immunoSEQ multiplex PCR; the TCRdb copy retains only in-frame clones and omits some. The data hold some 140,000 clones, with approximately 77% observed a single time. The sample taken for sequencing was PBMCs. Receptors were obtained from a man aged 25 to 45 in good health and CMV-seronegative.

This chain connects TRBV10-3 to TRBJ1-2; D is perhaps TRBD1 (6 bases). Germline lookup yields CDR1 ENHRY and CDR2 SYGVKD. The CDR3 contains 13 residues. The V and J ends lost 7 bases and 5 bases respectively, with 14 bases between them. This CDR3 reads CAITEGDGYGYTF. The CDR3 DNA sequence: TGTGCCATCACCGAGGGGGACGGTTATGGCTACACCTTC.

The sample holds one count of this clone. The chain combines TRBV28 with TRBJ1-5; 8 bases are shared with TRBD1. Trimming removed 2 bases from V and 3 bases from J; junction bases left unmatched: 12. CDR3 length: 18 amino acids. The germline V gene has CDR1 MDHEN and CDR2 SYDVKM. CDR3 DNA sequence: TGTGCCAGCAGTTTACCACCCCTGCAGGGGGCGGTCAATCAGCCCCAGCATTTT. It codes for CASSLPPLQGAVNQPQHF.

J is TRBJ1-2 and V is TRBV5-8; 11 bases agree with TRBD1. Per the germline V gene, CDR1 is SGHTS and CDR2 is YDEGEE. There are 14 residues in the CDR3. J lost 8 bases, V lost 4 bases, and 7 bases had no gene match. CDR3 loop: CASSEGQGVGGYTF. The CDR3, as DNA: TGTGCCAGCAGCGAGGGACAGGGGGTTGGGGGCTACACCTTC.

The V gene is TRBV5-1, the J gene TRBJ2-1, with TRBD2 matching 12 bases. This CDR3 is 16 amino acids long. V shed 1 base and J 5 bases; nucleotides not matched to a gene: 4. CDR1 is SGHRS and CDR2 is YFSETQ in the germline V gene. The CDR3 nucleotides read TGCGCCAGCAGCTTGTCGCTAGCGGGAGGGAACAATGAGCAGTTCTTC. It translates to CASSLSLAGGNNEQFF.

Written as DNA, the CDR3 is TGTGCCAGCAGTCTCCGACAGGGGTTAATTGGCTACACCTTC. Translating it yields CASSLRQGLIGYTF. The rearrangement links TRBV27 to TRBJ1-2; 8 positions agree with TRBD1. Germline values: CDR1 MNHEY, CDR2 SMNVEV (reference sequence). V lost 5 bases, J lost 7 bases, and 9 bases stayed unmatched. This CDR3 is built from 14 residues.

This chain uses TRBV9 with TRBJ2-7; 14 bases align to TRBD2. Germline CDR1 and CDR2: SGDLS and YYNGEE. The CDR3 has 18 amino acids. Trimming took 3 bases from V and 1 from J; bases not matched to a gene: 9. This chain's CDR3 is CASSAGTSGRDFSYEQYF. In nucleotides, the CDR3 is TGTGCCAGCAGCGCGGGGACTAGCGGGAGAGATTTTTCCTACGAGCAGTACTTC.

The V gene is TRBV6-6, the J gene TRBJ1-6, with 7 bases matching TRBD1. The CDR3 runs 14 residues. Germline-derived CDR1 and CDR2 are MNHNY and SVGAGI (reference sequence). V was pared by 4 bases and J by 8 bases, with 5 bases of the junction left unmatched. CDR3 sequence reads: CASSLTGNYSPLHF. The CDR3 DNA reads TGTGCCAGCAGTTTGACAGGGAATTATTCACCCCTCCACTTT.

The genes are TRBV9 and TRBJ2-2, with TRBD1 identical over 9 bases. J lost 6 bases, V lost 2 bases, and 11 bases had no gene match. CDR3 length equals 17 residues. Looked up from germline, CDR1 is SGDLS and CDR2 is YYNGEE. CDR3 DNA: TGTGCCAGCAGCGTCCAACCGGGACAGGGTATCGCCGGGGAGCTGTTTTTT. This gives the protein CASSVQPGQGIAGELFF.

The rearrangement links TRBV18 to TRBJ2-7; 10 bases map to TRBD2. The length of the CDR3 is 18 residues. The J segment lost 9 bases and the V segment lost 1 base, leaving 18 bases of the junction unmatched. The germline CDR1 and CDR2 sequences are KGHSH and LQKENI. CDR3 coding DNA: TGTGCCAGCTCACCACTGTCACCTGGGCTAGCGGGAGTTCTTGGGCAGTACTTC. This gives the protein CASSPLSPGLAGVLGQYF.

This chain links TRBV2 with TRBJ2-7, with 10 bases matching TRBD2. CDR1 and CDR2 from the germline V gene are SNHLY and FYNNEI. The CDR3 covers 20 residues. V was clipped by 3 bases and J by 0 bases; unmatched bases: 17. The CDR3 DNA follows: TGTGCCAGCAGTGATAGACAGGGAGGACTAGCGGACCCGAGCTCCTACGAGCAGTACTTC. Residues: CASSDRQGGLADPSSYEQYF.

CDR3 nucleotides: TGTGCCAGCAGCTTAGCGTACATCCGGGAAGCAAGGAGGAATGAGCAGTTCTTC. This gives the protein CASSLAYIREARRNEQFF. The gene calls are TRBV7-8 and TRBJ2-1, with a possible D match to TRBD2 (5 bases). CDR1 is SGHVS, CDR2 FQNEAQ, per germline. Trimming left V 0 bases short and J 7 bases short, with 22 bases between. The CDR3 spans 18 residues.

The genes are TRBV5-1 and TRBJ2-7; no reliable D call. CDR3 length equals 14 residues. V dropped 8 bases and J dropped 4 bases, with 19 bases sitting between them. CDR1 SGHRS and CDR2 YFSETQ come from the germline V gene. This CDR3 reads CASRKILNSYEQYF. The CDR3 DNA reads TGCGCCAGTAGAAAAATCCTAAATAGTTACGAGCAGTACTTC.

Only a few counts were recorded for this clone. The chain employs TRBV10-2 and TRBJ2-5; D remains ambiguous. The CDR3 runs to 12 residues. V was shortened by 3 bases and J by 5 bases, with 7 bases between the two germline ends. Germline CDR1 and CDR2: WSHSY and SAAADI. DNA of the CDR3: TGCGCCAGCAGTGACTCTTTGGAGACCCAGTACTTC. It specifies CASSDSLETQYF.

The chain has TRBV7-9 and TRBJ2-7; a possible D gene is TRBD1 (5 bases). Trimming took 6 bases from V and 1 from J, leaving 19 bases between them. The CDR3 spans 16 residues. Germline CDR1 reads SEHNR; CDR2 reads FQNEAQ (reference sequence). The CDR3, as DNA: TGTGCCAGCAGTCCGACTGACAGCCTCGGGTCCTACGAGCAGTACTTC. It codes for CASSPTDSLGSYEQYF.

The V and J genes are TRBV27 and TRBJ2-3; D perhaps matches TRBD2 (6 bases). Germline V CDR1 and CDR2: MNHEY, SMNVEV (reference sequence). Trimming stripped 5 bases from V and 6 bases from J, with 15 bases between. The CDR3 totals 14 residues. The CDR3 DNA is TGTGCCAGCAGTGGGGGGTGGGGGATGGATACGCAGTATTTT. Amino acids: CASSGGWGMDTQYF.

The V and J genes are TRBV7-6 and TRBJ2-7; D might be TRBD1 (6 bases). Germline CDR1 reads SGHVS; CDR2 reads FNYEAQ. The CDR3 has 13 residues. The V end was cut by 3 bases, the J end by 5 bases, with 11 bases between. Written as DNA, the CDR3 is TGTGCCAGCAGCTTGGAACAGGGTGACGAGCAGTACTTC. Protein: CASSLEQGDEQYF.

This chain joins TRBV7-6 and TRBJ1-5, with a weak D call TRBD1 (5 bases). The CDR3 covers 15 residues. The germline V gene encodes CDR1 SGHVS and CDR2 FNYEAQ. Trimming shortened V by 2 bases and J by 3 bases, and 11 bases separated the two germline ends. The CDR3 nucleotides are TGTGCCAGCAGCTTAAGGCAGGGTTACAATCAGCCCCAGCATTTT. Amino acid sequence: CASSLRQGYNQPQHF.

The chain links TRBV5-5 to TRBJ2-3, with unresolved D. Germline V gene data show CDR1 as SGHKS and CDR2 as YYEKEE (reference sequence). The CDR3 has 10 residues. V lost 9 bases to trimming and J lost 4 bases, with 6 bases between them. The CDR3 region is CATNSDTQYF. CDR3 DNA sequence: TGTGCCACCAACTCAGATACGCAGTATTTT.

This chain links TRBV6-5 with TRBJ2-3; D possibly corresponds to TRBD2 (6 bases). The germline gives CDR1 MNHEY, CDR2 SVGAGI. V lost 3 bases and J lost 4, with 8 bases in between. This CDR3 has 13 amino acids. The CDR3 loop reads CASSYPGADTQYF. CDR3 sequence (DNA): TGTGCCAGCAGTTATCCGGGGGCAGATACGCAGTATTTT.

This chain uses TRBV11-3 with TRBJ2-2, with TRBD2 as a possible D gene (6 bases). This CDR3 spans 14 amino acids. Per the germline V gene, CDR1 is SGHNT and CDR2 is YENEEA. The ends were cut back, 5 bases at V and 7 bases at J, with 14 bases in the middle. The CDR3 is CASSQFSGVGELFF. CDR3 bases: TGTGCCAGCAGCCAATTTTCGGGGGTCGGGGAGCTGTTTTTT.